Listed below are T cell receptor beta chains from one sample, sequenced in a study of shared clonotypes between healthy human individuals. Assay: immunoSEQ multiplex PCR; the TCRdb copy retains only in-frame clones and omits some. Of approximately 1.9 million clones in the sample, 93% are singletons; the top ten hold about 1.7%. Sequenced: naive CD8+ T cells from PBMCs. The receptors shown here come from a young man in good health. Some clones in this sample may be carry-over from other donors' samples. Both conserved end residues are part of each CDR3. D genes are given only for firm matches. Not every row has a clone size; where given, it reads once, few, many or a size class.

J,D,V,size,DNA,CDR3
TRBJ1-3,TRBD1,TRBV18,.,TGTGCCAGCTCACCGGACAGGGGAGACACCATATATTTT,CASSPDRGDTIYF
TRBJ2-1,.,TRBV19,.,TGTGCCAGTAGTATGCCCAGGGGATACCTTTACAATGAGCAGTTCTTC,CASSMPRGYLYNEQFF
TRBJ1-2,.,TRBV15,.,TGTGCCACCAGCAGAGAAGGGTCTAACTATGGCTACACCTTC,CATSREGSNYGYTF
TRBJ1-5,.,TRBV28,.,TGTGCCAGCAGTGGTCGGACAGTTTCTAGGCGCAATCAGCCCCAGCATTTT,CASSGRTVSRRNQPQHF
TRBJ2-7,.,TRBV6-1,.,TGTGCCAGCAGGTCCGGGGCCGCCTACGAGCAGTACTTC,CASRSGAAYEQYF
TRBJ2-7,TRBD1,TRBV19,.,TGTGCCACCCGGGGGACAGGGTTCTACGAGCAGTACTTC,CATRGTGFYEQYF
TRBJ2-7,.,TRBV9,.,TGTGCCAGCAGCACCCGGGATGTCGAGGAGCAGTACTTC,CASSTRDVEEQYF
TRBJ1-1,.,TRBV29-1,few,TGCAGCGTCCTTGGGGCTACCGAGGGAGCTTTCTTT,CSVLGATEGAFF
TRBJ2-1,.,TRBV7-9,.,TGTGCCAGCAGCACTGGCGAGCAGTTCTTC,CASSTGEQFF
TRBJ1-1,.,TRBV4-3,.,TGCGCCAGCAGCCAAGATCACAGGGTTACTGAAGCTTTCTTT,CASSQDHRVTEAFF
TRBJ2-1,TRBD2,TRBV7-9,.,TGTGCCAGCAGCCTAGCGGCTGATGAGCAGTTCTTC,CASSLAADEQFF
TRBJ1-2,.,TRBV7-9,.,TGTGCCAGCAGTCAGGACAGTGTTAAGGGCTACACCTTC,CASSQDSVKGYTF
TRBJ2-1,TRBD1,TRBV5-4,.,TGTGCCAGCAGCCAAAGACTACGGACAGGGGGCAATGAGCAGTTCTTC,CASSQRLRTGGNEQFF
TRBJ1-3,.,TRBV21-1,.,TGTGCCAGCAGCAAAGGGGAGTCTGATGCTGGAAACACCATATATTTT,CASSKGESDAGNTIYF
TRBJ2-1,TRBD2,TRBV7-8,.,TGTGCCAGCAGCCGACTGCGGGAGATCAATGAGCAGTTCTTC,CASSRLREINEQFF
TRBJ2-7,TRBD1,TRBV27,once,TGTGCCAGCAGTCCGCCCCTCGGGACAGGGTCCCCTGGCTACGAGCAGTACTTC,CASSPPLGTGSPGYEQYF